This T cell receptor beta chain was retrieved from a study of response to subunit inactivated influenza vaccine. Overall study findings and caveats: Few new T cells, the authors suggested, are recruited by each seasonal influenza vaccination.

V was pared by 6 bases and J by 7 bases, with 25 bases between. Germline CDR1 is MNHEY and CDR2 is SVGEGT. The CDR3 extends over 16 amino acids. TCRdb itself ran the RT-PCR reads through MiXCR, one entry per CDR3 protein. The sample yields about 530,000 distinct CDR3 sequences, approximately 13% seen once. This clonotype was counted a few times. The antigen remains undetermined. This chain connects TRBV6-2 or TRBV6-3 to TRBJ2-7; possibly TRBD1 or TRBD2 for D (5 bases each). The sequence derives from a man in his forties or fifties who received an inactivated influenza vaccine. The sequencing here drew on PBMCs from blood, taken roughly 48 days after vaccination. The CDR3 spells CASSMTTGTAEEEQYF. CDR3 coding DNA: TGTGCCAGCAGCATGACGACCGGGACGGCCGAAGAAGAGCAGTACTTC.